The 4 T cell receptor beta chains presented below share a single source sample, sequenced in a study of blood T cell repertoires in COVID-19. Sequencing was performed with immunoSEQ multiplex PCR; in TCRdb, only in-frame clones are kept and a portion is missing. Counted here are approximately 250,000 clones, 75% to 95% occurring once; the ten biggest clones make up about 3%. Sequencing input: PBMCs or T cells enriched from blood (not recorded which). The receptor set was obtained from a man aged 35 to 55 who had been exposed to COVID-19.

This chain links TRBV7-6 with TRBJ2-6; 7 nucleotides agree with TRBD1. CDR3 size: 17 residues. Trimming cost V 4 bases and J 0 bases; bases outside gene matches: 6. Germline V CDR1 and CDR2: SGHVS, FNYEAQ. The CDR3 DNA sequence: TGTGCCAGCAGCTCGGACAGGCTTAGCTCTGGGGCCAACGTCCTGACTTTC. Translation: CASSSDRLSSGANVLTF.

CDR3 in DNA: TGTGCCAGCAGTTTAGGGGGCTCGAATGAGCAGTTCTTC. Protein: CASSLGGSNEQFF. The V call is TRBV12-3 or TRBV12-4, the J call TRBJ2-1; the D gene is possibly TRBD1 (5 bases). This CDR3 is built from 13 residues. Trimming took off 1 base at V and 7 bases at J, with 8 bases between the two ends.

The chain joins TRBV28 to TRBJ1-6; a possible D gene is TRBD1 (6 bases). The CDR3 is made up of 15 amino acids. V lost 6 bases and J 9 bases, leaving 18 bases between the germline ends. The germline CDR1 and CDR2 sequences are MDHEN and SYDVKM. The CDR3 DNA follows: TGTGCCAGCAGCTCCGGGACAACCGAATTTTCACCCCTCCACTTT. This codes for CASSSGTTEFSPLHF.

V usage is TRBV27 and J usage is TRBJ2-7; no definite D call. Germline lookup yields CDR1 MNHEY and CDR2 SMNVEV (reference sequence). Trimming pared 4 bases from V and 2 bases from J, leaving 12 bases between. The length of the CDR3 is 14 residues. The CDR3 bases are TGTGCCAGCAGTTCATTGGGCCTACCCTACGAGCAGTACTTC. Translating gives CASSSLGLPYEQYF.